The 18 T cell receptor beta chains presented below share a single source sample, sequenced in a study of CD4 T cells in relation to SARS-CoV-2 and coronaviruses. Assay used: immunoSEQ multiplex PCR; TCRdb lists only in-frame clones, some missing. In the table there are about 59,000 clones, approximately 90% of which are singletons. Before the COVID-19 pandemic, during about 2011-2019, CD4+ T cells were taken from unexposed donors. Sequenced sample: memory CD4+ T cells from PBMCs. The origin of the receptors is a human donor in good health.

The rearrangement joins TRBV19 to TRBJ2-1; 9 bases are shared with TRBD2. Germline V gives CDR1 LNHDA, CDR2 SQIVND (reference sequence). The CDR3 totals 14 residues. The ends lost 6 bases at V and 2 bases at J; junction bases unmatched: 2. Here the CDR3 reads CASRPSGTYNEQFF. DNA for the CDR3: TGTGCCAGTAGGCCTAGCGGGACCTACAATGAGCAGTTCTTC.

This clone was picked up one time. The V gene is TRBV28, the J gene TRBJ2-7; 12 bases are shared with TRBD2. Germline lookup yields CDR1 MDHEN and CDR2 SYDVKM. This CDR3 is 17 amino acids long. Trimming at V came to 3 bases and at J to 2 bases, leaving 8 bases not matched to a gene. The CDR3 nucleotides are TGTGCCAGCAGTTTGTCCCTGACTAGCGGGAGACCCTACGAGCAGTACTTC. This translates into CASSLSLTSGRPYEQYF.

The table lists this clone with a count of one. The chain links TRBV28 to TRBJ2-7; 12 bases are a match to TRBD1. The CDR3 has 15 residues. Per germline, CDR1 MDHEN and CDR2 SYDVKM. J lost 7 bases, V lost 7 bases, and 11 bases had no gene match. CDR3 in amino acids: CASTLGGTGGLEQYF. CDR3 nucleotide sequence: TGTGCCAGCACCCTAGGGGGGACAGGGGGCTTGGAGCAGTACTTC.

The V gene is TRBV30, the J gene TRBJ1-5; TRBD1 might be the D (6 bases). Germline V gene sequence: CDR1 GTSNPN, CDR2 SVGIG (reference sequence). The CDR3 extends over 13 amino acids. Deletions cut 2 bases from V and 5 bases from J, with 10 bases between. The CDR3 loop is CAWSLTGYQPQHF. The DNA for the CDR3 is TGTGCCTGGAGTTTGACAGGCTATCAGCCCCAGCATTTT.

Comment on this clone: Germline and junction disagree at one end, which may indicate a read error. The rearrangement links TRBV20-1 to TRBJ2-3; D is undetermined. This CDR3 has 10 amino acids. Germline V gives CDR1 DFQATT, CDR2 SNEGSKA (reference sequence). This CDR3 reads CSARDRQLTF. As DNA, the CDR3 is TGCAGTGCTAGAGATCGCCAGCTAACATTT.

The CDR3 reads CASSQSGYGYTF. The DNA for the CDR3 is TGTGCCAGCAGCCAATCGGGCTATGGCTACACCTTC. The rearrangement links TRBV16 to TRBJ1-2, with D unclear. The CDR3 is made up of 12 amino acids. Germline V gives CDR1 KGHSY, CDR2 FQNENV. Trimming took 0 bases from V and 4 from J, leaving 3 bases between them.

The chain links TRBV6-5 to TRBJ1-1; 8 bases are shared with TRBD1. Germline-derived CDR1 and CDR2 are MNHEY and SVGAGI. V was clipped by 0 bases and J by 10 bases; unmatched bases: 10. CDR3 length: 15 amino acids. The CDR3 here is CASSYSRGGDRGAFF. The CDR3 DNA reads TGTGCCAGCAGTTACTCGAGGGGTGGAGACAGGGGAGCTTTCTTT.

The CDR3 bases are TGTGCCGGCGGGACTAGCGGGAGTTCCGGGGAGCTGTTTTTT. Translating gives CAGGTSGSSGELFF. V and J are TRBV30 and TRBJ2-2; 14 bases are shared with TRBD2. Germline-derived CDR1 and CDR2 are GTSNPN and SVGIG (reference sequence). The CDR3 runs 14 residues. Losses at the gene ends were 8 bases for V and 6 bases for J; bases not matched to a gene: 5.

On this clone: The same CDR3 also results from other DNA sequences found in this sample. The rearrangement joins TRBV5-1 to TRBJ1-4, with D possibly matching TRBD1 (5 bases). Germline CDR1 SGHRS, CDR2 YFSETQ. Trimming pared 0 bases from V and 4 bases from J, leaving 10 bases between. CDR3 length: 15 residues. Here the CDR3 reads CASSLAGGVNEKLFF. The CDR3 DNA reads TGCGCCAGCAGCTTGGCCGGGGGGGTTAATGAAAAACTGTTTTTT.

The rearrangement uses TRBV5-4 and TRBJ2-6; D may match TRBD1 or TRBD2 (5 bases each). Germline V gives CDR1 SGHNT, CDR2 YYREEE (reference sequence). This CDR3 comprises 18 residues. The V gene lost 1 base and the J gene lost 2 bases, with 16 bases spanning the gap. The CDR3: CASSLPGDPLTGANVLTF. Written as DNA, the CDR3 is TGTGCCAGCAGCTTGCCTGGGGACCCCCTCACTGGGGCCAACGTCCTGACTTTC.

V is TRBV5-4 and J is TRBJ2-1; D call uncertain. Trimming left V 3 bases short and J 7 bases short, with 14 bases between. The CDR3 runs 14 residues. CDR1 and CDR2 from the germline V gene are SGHNT and YYREEE (reference sequence). Here the CDR3 DNA reads TGTGCCAGCAGCTCCCGGTCATCCGGAAATGAGCAGTTCTTC. Translated, it gives CASSSRSSGNEQFF.

The chain has TRBV27 and TRBJ2-2; D is unclear. From germline, CDR1 is MNHEY and CDR2 SMNVEV (reference sequence). This CDR3 region has 18 residues. Between the trimmed V and J ends, which lost 3 bases and 0 bases, there was a span of 17 bases. CDR3 in DNA: TGTGCCAGCAGTTTCGTGGCGGTCCGGTTCGCGAACACCGGGGAGCTGTTTTTT. This sequence encodes CASSFVAVRFANTGELFF.

The chain recombines TRBV7-3 with TRBJ2-1, with 12 bases matching TRBD2. Germline V CDR1 and CDR2: SGHTA, FQGTGA. CDR3 length: 16 amino acids. J gave up 3 bases and V 5 bases, and 5 bases lay outside the gene matches. CDR3 DNA sequence: TGTGCCAGCAGCCCGACTAGCGGGAGATACTACAATGAGCAGTTCTTC. Protein: CASSPTSGRYYNEQFF.

V and J are TRBV29-1 and TRBJ1-1; the D is unclear. Trimming pared 4 bases from V and 2 bases from J, leaving 8 bases between. Germline loops: CDR1 SQVTM, CDR2 ANQGSEA. The CDR3 totals 12 residues. CDR3 sequence: CSVVLANTEAFF. CDR3 in DNA: TGCAGCGTTGTCCTAGCCAACACTGAAGCTTTCTTT.

The V and J genes are TRBV9 and TRBJ2-1; maybe TRBD1 (6 bases). The CDR3 totals 15 residues. Per germline, CDR1 SGDLS and CDR2 YYNGEE. V lost 4 bases and J lost 2, with 13 bases in between. CDR3 nucleotide sequence: TGTGCCAGCAGCCCGCGGACAGACACCTACAATGAGCAGTTCTTC. Its translation is CASSPRTDTYNEQFF.

This clone was found a few times. The J gene is TRBJ1-3, the V gene TRBV14; 7 nucleotides agree with TRBD1. The germline V gene encodes CDR1 SGHDN and CDR2 FVKESK. The CDR3 consists of 15 residues. Trimming took 1 base from V and 1 from J; bases not matched to a gene: 1. Written as DNA, the CDR3 is TGTGCCAGCAGCCAAGTACAGGGGTCTGGAAACACCATATATTTT. It translates to CASSQVQGSGNTIYF.

The J gene is TRBJ1-1, the V gene TRBV19; no clear D. The CDR3 runs to 14 residues. Per germline, CDR1 LNHDA and CDR2 SQIVND (reference sequence). V lost 1 base, J lost 0 bases, and 6 bases lay in between. The CDR3 here is CASSIVSLNTEAFF. The CDR3 DNA reads as TGTGCCAGTAGTATAGTCAGTTTGAACACTGAAGCTTTCTTT.

The CDR3 coding sequence is TGCGCCAGCAGTCAATCGGGGACTAGTTACAATGAGCAGTTCTTC. It is translated as CASSQSGTSYNEQFF. The chain employs TRBV23-1 and TRBJ2-1; TRBD2 aligns across 8 bases. TRBV23-1 is an open reading frame whose function is uncertain. This CDR3 comprises 15 residues. J gave up 4 bases and V 0 bases, and 2 bases lay outside the gene matches.